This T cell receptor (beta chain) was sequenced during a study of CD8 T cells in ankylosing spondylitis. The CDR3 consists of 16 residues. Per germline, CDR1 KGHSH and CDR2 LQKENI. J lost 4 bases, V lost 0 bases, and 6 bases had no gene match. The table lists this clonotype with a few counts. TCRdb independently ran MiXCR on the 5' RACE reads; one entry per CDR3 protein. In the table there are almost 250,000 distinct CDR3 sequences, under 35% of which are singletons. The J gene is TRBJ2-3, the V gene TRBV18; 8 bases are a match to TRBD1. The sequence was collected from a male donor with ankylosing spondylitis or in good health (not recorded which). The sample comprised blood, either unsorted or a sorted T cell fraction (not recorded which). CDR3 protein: CASSPPTTGAADTQYF. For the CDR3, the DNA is TGTGCCAGCTCACCACCCACGACAGGGGCGGCAGATACGCAGTATTTT.